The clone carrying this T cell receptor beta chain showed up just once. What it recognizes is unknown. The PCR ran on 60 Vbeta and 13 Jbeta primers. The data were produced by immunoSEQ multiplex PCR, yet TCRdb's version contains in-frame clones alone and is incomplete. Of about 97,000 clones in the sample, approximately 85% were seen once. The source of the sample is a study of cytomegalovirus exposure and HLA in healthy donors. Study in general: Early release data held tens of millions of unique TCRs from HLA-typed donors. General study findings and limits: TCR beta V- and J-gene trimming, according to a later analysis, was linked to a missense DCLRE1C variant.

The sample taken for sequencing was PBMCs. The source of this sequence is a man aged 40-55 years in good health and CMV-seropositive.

In DNA form, the CDR3 reads TGTGCCAGCCGTTCGGACAGAGAGTCCTACGAGCAGTACTTC. Amino acid sequence: CASRSDRESYEQYF. The V gene is TRBV6-5, the J gene TRBJ2-7, with D tentatively TRBD1 (6 bases). Between the trimmed V and J ends, which lost 8 bases and 1 base, there was a span of 15 bases. The CDR3 spans 14 residues. Germline-derived CDR1 and CDR2 are MNHEY and SVGAGI.